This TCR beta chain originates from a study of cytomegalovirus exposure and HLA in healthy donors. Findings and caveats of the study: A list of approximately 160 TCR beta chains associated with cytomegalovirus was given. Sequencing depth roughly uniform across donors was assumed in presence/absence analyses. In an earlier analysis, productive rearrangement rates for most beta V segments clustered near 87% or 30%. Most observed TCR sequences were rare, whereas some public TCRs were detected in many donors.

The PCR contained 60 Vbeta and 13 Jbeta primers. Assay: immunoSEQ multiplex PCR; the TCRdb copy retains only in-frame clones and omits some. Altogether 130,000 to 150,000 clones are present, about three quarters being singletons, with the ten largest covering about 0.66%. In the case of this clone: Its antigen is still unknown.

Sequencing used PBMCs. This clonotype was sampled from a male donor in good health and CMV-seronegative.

The CDR3 region has the DNA TGTGCCAGCTCACCCCTCGGACAGGGGTGGTCCGAGCAGTACTTC. It translates to CASSPLGQGWSEQYF. V is TRBV18 and J is TRBJ2-7, with TRBD1 identical over 9 bases. This CDR3 contains 15 residues. Germline V gene data show CDR1 as KGHSH and CDR2 as LQKENI. Trimming removed 3 bases from V and 6 bases from J; junction bases left unmatched: 9.